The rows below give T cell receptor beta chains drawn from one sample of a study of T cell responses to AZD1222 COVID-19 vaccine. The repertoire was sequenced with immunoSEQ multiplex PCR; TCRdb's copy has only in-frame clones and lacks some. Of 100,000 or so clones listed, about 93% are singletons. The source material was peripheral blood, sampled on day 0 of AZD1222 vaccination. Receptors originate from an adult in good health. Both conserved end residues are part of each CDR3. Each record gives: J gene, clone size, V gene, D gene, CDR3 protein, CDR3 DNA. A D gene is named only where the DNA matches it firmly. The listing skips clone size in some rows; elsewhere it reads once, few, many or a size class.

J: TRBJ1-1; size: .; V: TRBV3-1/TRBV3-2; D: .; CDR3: CASSQDRQGRGTEAFF; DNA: TGTGCCAGCAGCCAAGATCGGCAGGGTAGAGGCACTGAAGCTTTCTTT
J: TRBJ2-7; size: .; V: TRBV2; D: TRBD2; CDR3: CASSFWTGGTYEQYF; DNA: TGTGCCAGCAGTTTCTGGACGGGAGGGACCTACGAGCAGTACTTC
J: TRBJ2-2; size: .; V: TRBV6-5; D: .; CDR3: CASTLGRGNTGELFF; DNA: TGTGCCAGCACCCTAGGTCGGGGAAACACCGGGGAGCTGTTTTTT
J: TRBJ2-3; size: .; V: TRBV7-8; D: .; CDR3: CASLSTDTQYF; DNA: TGTGCCAGCCTGTCCACAGATACGCAGTATTTT
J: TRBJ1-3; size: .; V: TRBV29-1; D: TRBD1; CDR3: CSVADRDGNTIYF; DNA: TGCAGCGTGGCAGACAGGGACGGAAACACCATATATTTT
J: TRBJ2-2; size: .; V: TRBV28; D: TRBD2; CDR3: CASSPGAGVPNTGELFF; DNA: TGTGCCAGCAGCCCCGGGGCGGGAGTCCCGAACACCGGGGAGCTGTTTTTT
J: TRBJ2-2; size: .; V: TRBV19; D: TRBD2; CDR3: CASSRKTSGYNTGELFF; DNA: TGTGCCAGTAGTAGGAAGACTAGCGGGTATAACACCGGGGAGCTGTTTTTT
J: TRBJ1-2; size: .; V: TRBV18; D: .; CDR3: CASSPPVVSRGGYTF; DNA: TGTGCCAGCTCACCACCGGTGGTATCCAGGGGTGGCTACACCTTC
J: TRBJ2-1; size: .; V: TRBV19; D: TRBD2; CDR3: CASSIEAGVEQFF; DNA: TGTGCCAGTAGTATAGAGGCGGGGGTAGAGCAGTTCTTC
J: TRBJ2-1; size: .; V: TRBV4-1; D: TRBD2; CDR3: CAGSQDVTSGRNNEQFF; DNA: TGCGCCGGCAGCCAAGACGTGACTAGCGGGAGAAACAATGAGCAGTTCTTC
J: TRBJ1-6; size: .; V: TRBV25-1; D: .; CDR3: CASSESGGNSPLHF; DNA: TGTGCCAGCAGTGAATCTGGGGGTAATTCACCCCTCCACTTT
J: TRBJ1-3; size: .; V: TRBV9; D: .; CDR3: CASSPSTSGGNTIYF; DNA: TGTGCCAGCAGCCCCTCGACGTCGGGTGGAAACACCATATATTTT
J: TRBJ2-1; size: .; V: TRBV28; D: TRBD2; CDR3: CASVSNGRARNEQFF; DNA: TGTGCCAGCGTGTCTAACGGGAGGGCCCGGAATGAGCAGTTCTTC
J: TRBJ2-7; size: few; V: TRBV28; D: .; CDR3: CASSSQVGLSYEQYF; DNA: TGTGCCAGCAGTTCACAGGTGGGGCTCTCCTACGAGCAGTACTTC
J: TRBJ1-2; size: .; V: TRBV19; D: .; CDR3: CASQTGNGYTF; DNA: TGTGCCAGCCAAACAGGGAATGGCTACACCTTC
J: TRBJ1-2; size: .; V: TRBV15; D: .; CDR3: CATSRDRRGYGYTF; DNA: TGTGCCACCAGCAGAGATAGAAGGGGCTATGGCTACACCTTC
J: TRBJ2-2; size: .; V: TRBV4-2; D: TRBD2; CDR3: CASSQPAGGTGELFF; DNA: TGTGCCAGCAGCCAACCAGCGGGAGGGACCGGGGAGCTGTTTTTT
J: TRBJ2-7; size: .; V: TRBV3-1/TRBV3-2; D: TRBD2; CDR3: CASSSLAGVNEQYF; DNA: TGTGCCAGCAGCTCTCTAGCGGGAGTAAACGAGCAGTACTTC
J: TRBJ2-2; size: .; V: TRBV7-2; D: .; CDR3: CASSLWTNTGELFF; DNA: TGTGCCAGCAGCTTATGGACGAACACCGGGGAGCTGTTTTTT
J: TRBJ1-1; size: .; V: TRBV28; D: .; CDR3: CASSPMVGRTEAFF; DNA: TGTGCCAGCAGCCCGATGGTCGGGCGGACTGAAGCTTTCTTT
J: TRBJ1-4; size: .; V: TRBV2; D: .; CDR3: CASRGRPIATNEKLFF; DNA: TGTGCCAGCAGGGGACGGCCTATTGCAACTAATGAAAAACTGTTTTTT
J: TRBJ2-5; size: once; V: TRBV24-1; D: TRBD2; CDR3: CATSAGLAVRETQYF; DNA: TGTGCCACCAGTGCGGGACTAGCTGTTCGAGAGACCCAGTACTTC
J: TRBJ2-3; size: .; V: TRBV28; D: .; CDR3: CASSWGFTDTQYF; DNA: TGTGCCAGCAGTTGGGGGTTCACAGATACGCAGTATTTT
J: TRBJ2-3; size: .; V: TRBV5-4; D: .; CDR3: CASSFAIVGGPSTDTQYF; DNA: TGTGCCAGCAGTTTTGCGATTGTCGGGGGGCCGAGCACAGATACGCAGTATTTT
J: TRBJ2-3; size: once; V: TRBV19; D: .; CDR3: CASRDPGGVDTQYF; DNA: TGTGCCAGTAGGGACCCAGGGGGGGTGGATACGCAGTATTTT
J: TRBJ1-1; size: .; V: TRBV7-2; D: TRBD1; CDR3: CASSWRDSGSSEAFF; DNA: TGTGCCAGCAGCTGGAGGGACAGCGGCAGTTCTGAAGCTTTCTTT
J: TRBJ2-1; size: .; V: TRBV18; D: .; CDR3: CASSPLRSNNEQFF; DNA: TGTGCCAGCTCACCGTTGCGGTCGAACAATGAGCAGTTCTTC
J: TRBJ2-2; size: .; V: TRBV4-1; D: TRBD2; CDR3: CASSQRGLAGAGELFF; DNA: TGCGCCAGCAGCCAACGCGGACTAGCGGGAGCCGGGGAGCTGTTTTTT
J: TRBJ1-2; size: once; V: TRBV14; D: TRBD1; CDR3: CASSQLDRGSDGYTF; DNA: TGTGCCAGCAGCCAACTGGACAGGGGATCCGATGGCTACACCTTC
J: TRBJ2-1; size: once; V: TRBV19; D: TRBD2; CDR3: CASSMGLAGAYEQFF; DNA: TGTGCCAGTAGTATGGGACTAGCGGGAGCCTATGAGCAGTTCTTC
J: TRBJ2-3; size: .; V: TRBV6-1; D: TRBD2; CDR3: CASSDRLAGTDTQYF; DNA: TGTGCCAGCAGTGACAGACTAGCGGGCACAGATACGCAGTATTTT
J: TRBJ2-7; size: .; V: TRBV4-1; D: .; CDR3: CASSRYRRGSVSLYEQYF; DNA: TGCGCCAGCAGTCGTTATCGGCGAGGTAGCGTCAGTCTCTACGAGCAGTACTTC
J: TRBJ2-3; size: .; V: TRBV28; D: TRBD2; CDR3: CASSSYGGSTDTQYF; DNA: TGTGCCAGCAGTTCTTACGGGGGGAGCACAGATACGCAGTATTTT